A single sample gave rise to the 3 T cell receptor beta chains below, sequenced in a study of T-cell reconstitution after alpha-beta-depleted transplantation in children. The TCRbeta library was prepared with unique molecular identifiers. TCRdb used MiXCR to reprocess the PCR reads, holding one entry per CDR3 protein. Here the sample spans fewer than 500,000 distinct CDR3 sequences, 43% being singletons. The sample in question was PBMCs, obtained before TCRalphabeta/CD19-depleted stem cell transplant. Source of these receptors: a girl aged 2-10 years with aplastic anemia, due to receive a stem cell transplant.

This clonotype was observed a few times. The gene calls are TRBV6-1 and TRBJ2-1; TRBD2 is a possible D gene (5 bases). The germline gives CDR1 MNHNS, CDR2 SASEGT. CDR3 length: 15 residues. Trimming left V 6 bases short and J 0 bases short, with 12 bases between. DNA for the CDR3: TGTGCCAGCAGAAGGGAGTGGAGCTCCTACAATGAGCAGTTCTTC. As protein: CASRREWSSYNEQFF.

This chain joins TRBV15 and TRBJ1-5, with 11 positions matching TRBD1. The CDR3 is 15 residues long. Germline-derived CDR1 and CDR2 are LNHNV and YYDKDF (reference sequence). Losses at the gene ends were 0 bases for V and 7 bases for J; bases not matched to a gene: 2. As DNA, the CDR3 is TGTGCCACCAGCAGAGATGGGACAGGGGGGCAGCCCCAGCATTTT. Protein: CATSRDGTGGQPQHF.

This rearrangement joins TRBV29-1 to TRBJ2-7, with no clear D. The V gene's germline CDR1 is SQVTM and CDR2 ANQGSEA. The CDR3 covers 14 residues. The ends were cut back, 4 bases at V and 0 bases at J, with 13 bases in the middle. The CDR3 nucleotides read TGCAGCGTTGTCGCGCCACCTAGCTCCTACGAGCAGTACTTC. Protein sequence: CSVVAPPSSYEQYF.